The entry below gives a single T cell receptor beta chain sequence along with its context. The assay was immunoSEQ multiplex PCR, and TCRdb's table has in-frame clones only and misses some. The sample includes about 10,000 clones, 30% to 35% seen only once; the top ten take approximately 5%. Responders (200,000, CFSE-labeled) were co-plated with 200,000 irradiated, violet-dye-labeled stimulators. This entry comes from a study of graft-versus-host responses after intestinal transplantation. Study summary: Induction with anti-thymocyte globulin, then tacrolimus and steroids for around three years, was given to all recipients.

Findings and limits, study-wide: GvH clones were identified in recipient marrow, with some first appearing in ileum or blood.

The CDR3 totals 13 residues. Germline CDR1 and CDR2: MNHEY and SVGAGI. Between the trimmed V and J ends, which lost 5 bases and 8 bases, there was a span of 15 bases. The TCR sequence derives from a human patient who was an organ donor for intestinal transplantation. The sequences come from alloreactive CD4+ T cells from a mixed lymphocyte reaction culture, collected before transplantation. The subset is: CFSE-low proliferating T cells sorted from roughly 6-day pre-transplant mixed lymphocyte reaction (GvH or HvG direction). This sequence joins TRBV6-5 and TRBJ1-2; a possible D gene is TRBD1 (6 bases). CDR3 bases: TGTGCCAGCAGTGAACCTTACAGGGAAGGCTACACCTTC. This gives the protein CASSEPYREGYTF.